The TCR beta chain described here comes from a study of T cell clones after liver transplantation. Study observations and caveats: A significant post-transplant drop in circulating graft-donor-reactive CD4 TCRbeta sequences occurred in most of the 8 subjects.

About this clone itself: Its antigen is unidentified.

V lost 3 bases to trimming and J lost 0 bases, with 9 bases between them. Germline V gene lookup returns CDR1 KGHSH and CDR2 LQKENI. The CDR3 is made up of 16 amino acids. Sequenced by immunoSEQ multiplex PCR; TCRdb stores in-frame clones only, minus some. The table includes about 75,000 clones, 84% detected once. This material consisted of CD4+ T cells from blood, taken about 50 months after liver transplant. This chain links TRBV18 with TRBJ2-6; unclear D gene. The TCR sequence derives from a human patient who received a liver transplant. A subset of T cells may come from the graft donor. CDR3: CASSPLPPSGANVLTF. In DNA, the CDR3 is TGTGCCAGCTCACCTCTCCCCCCCTCTGGGGCCAACGTCCTGACTTTC.